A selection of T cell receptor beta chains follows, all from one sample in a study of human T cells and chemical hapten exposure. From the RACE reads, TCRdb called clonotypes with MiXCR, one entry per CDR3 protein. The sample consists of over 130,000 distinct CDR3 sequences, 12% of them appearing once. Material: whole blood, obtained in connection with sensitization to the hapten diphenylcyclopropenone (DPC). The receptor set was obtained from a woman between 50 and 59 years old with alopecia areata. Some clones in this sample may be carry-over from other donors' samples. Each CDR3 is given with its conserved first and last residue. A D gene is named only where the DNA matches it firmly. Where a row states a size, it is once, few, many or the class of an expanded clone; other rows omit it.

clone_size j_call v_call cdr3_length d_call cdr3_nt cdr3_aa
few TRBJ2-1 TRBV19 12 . TGTGCCACCTCTGGACGCAGCAATGAGCAGTTCTTC CATSGRSNEQFF
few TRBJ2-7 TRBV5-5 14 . TGTGCCAGCAGCTTCAGCGGCTCTACCAACGAGCAGTACTTC CASSFSGSTNEQYF
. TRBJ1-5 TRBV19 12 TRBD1 TGTGCCACGGACAGGGACAATCAGCCCCAGCATTTT CATDRDNQPQHF
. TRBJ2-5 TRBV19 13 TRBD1 TGTGCCAGTAGTATCCGACAGGGGGAGACCCAGTACTTC CASSIRQGETQYF
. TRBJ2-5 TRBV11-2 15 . TGTGCCAGCAGCTCCCAACAGGGTATCCAAGAGACCCAGTACTTC CASSSQQGIQETQYF
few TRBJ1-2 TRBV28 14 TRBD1 TGTGCCAGCAGCTCAAACTACAGGGGCGCTGGCTACACCTTC CASSSNYRGAGYTF
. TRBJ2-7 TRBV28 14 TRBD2 TGTGCCAGCAGGACAAGCGGGAGTATATACGAGCAGTACTTC CASRTSGSIYEQYF
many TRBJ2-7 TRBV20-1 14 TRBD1 TGCAGTGCTAGAGGAGGACAGGGGCGCTACGAGCAGTACTTC CSARGGQGRYEQYF
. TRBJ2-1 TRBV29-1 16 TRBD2 TGCAGCGCTTCCGGGTCTAGCGGGAGGCGAGGGGATGAGCAGTTCTTC CSASGSSGRRGDEQFF
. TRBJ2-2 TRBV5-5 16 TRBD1 TGTGCCAGCAGCTTGGGACAGGGTTTGAACACCGGGGAGCTGTTTTTT CASSLGQGLNTGELFF
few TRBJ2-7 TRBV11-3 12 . TGTGCCAGCAGCTTAAGTTCGGGGGAGCAGTACTTC CASSLSSGEQYF
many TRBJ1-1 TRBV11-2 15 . TGTGCCAGCAGCTTAGGTCCGGGTCTAAACACTGAAGCTTTCTTT CASSLGPGLNTEAFF
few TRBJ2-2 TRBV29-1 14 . TGCAGCGTTGAATCGTCGGCGGGGACCGGGGAGCTGTTTTTT CSVESSAGTGELFF
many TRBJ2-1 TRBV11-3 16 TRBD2 TGTGCCAGCAGCTTCCAACTAGCGGGAGGCAACAATGAGCAGTTCTTC CASSFQLAGGNNEQFF
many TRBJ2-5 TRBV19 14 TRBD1 TGTGCCACTTCCCGGACAGGGAAGGGAGAGACCCAGTACTTC CATSRTGKGETQYF
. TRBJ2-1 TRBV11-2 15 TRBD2 TGTGCCAGCAGCTTAGGGATGGGAGGGCCGGGCGAGCAGTTCTTC CASSLGMGGPGEQFF
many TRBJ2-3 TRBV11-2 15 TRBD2 TGTGCCAGCAGCCCTAGCGGGAGGGGCACAGATACGCAGTATTTT CASSPSGRGTDTQYF
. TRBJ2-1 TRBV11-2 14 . TGTGCCAGCAGCCCCCTTCTGGAGGGAAATGAGCAGTTCTTC CASSPLLEGNEQFF
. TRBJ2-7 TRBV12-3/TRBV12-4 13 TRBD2 TGTGCCAGCAGTCCCGGGACTAGCTACGAGCAGTACTTC CASSPGTSYEQYF
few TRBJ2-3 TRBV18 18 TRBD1 TGTGCCAGCTCACCGATGGGCGCCGGGACAGGGTCCATAGATACGCAGTATTTT CASSPMGAGTGSIDTQYF
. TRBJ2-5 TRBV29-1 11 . TGCAGCGTTCGAATAGCAGAGACCCAGTACTTC CSVRIAETQYF
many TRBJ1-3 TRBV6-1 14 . TGTGCCAGCTCGGACGGAATCTCTGGAAACACCATATATTTT CASSDGISGNTIYF
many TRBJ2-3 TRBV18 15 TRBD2 TGTGCCAGCTCACTGGCGGGAGCCAGCACAGATACGCAGTATTTT CASSLAGASTDTQYF
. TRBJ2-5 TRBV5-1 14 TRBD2 TGCGCCAGCAGCTTACGGGAGGGGCAAGAGACCCAGTACTTC CASSLREGQETQYF